These 9 T cell receptor beta chains were all obtained from the same sample, sequenced in a study of Ad26.COV2.S vaccination and SARS-CoV-2 variants. Sample treatment: about 20 received Ad26.COV2.S at low or high dose, single or two shots; roughly five received placebo; per-sample allocation not given. Samples were taken on day 63 after the first vaccine or placebo injection. Only in-frame clones appear in the TCRdb table, and some are missing; sequencing was by immunoSEQ multiplex PCR. The sample carries approximately 500,000 clones, approximately 90% recorded once. Sequencing used peripheral blood, obtained in a trial of Ad26.COV2.S vaccine versus placebo. These receptors originate from a person between 18 and 59 years old who received the Ad26.COV2.S COVID-19 vaccine or a placebo.

The chain employs TRBV7-2 and TRBJ2-5, with D uncertain. This CDR3 contains 12 residues. Germline V lookup: CDR1 SGHTA, CDR2 FQGNSA. Trimming removed 4 bases at V and 1 base at J, with 4 bases between. The CDR3 DNA reads as TGTGCCAGCAGCTCTCCCCAAGAGACCCAGTACTTC. Protein product: CASSSPQETQYF.

This clone has just a few counts. The identical CDR3 is also encoded by other nucleotide sequences in the sample. The rearrangement uses TRBV28 and TRBJ1-2, with D hard to call. The V gene's germline CDR1 is MDHEN and CDR2 SYDVKM. This CDR3 region has 12 residues. The ends were cut back, 6 bases at V and 4 bases at J, with 9 bases in the middle. The CDR3, as DNA: TGTGCCAGCAGCCCGGCGGCCTATGGCTACACCTTC. Its protein is CASSPAAYGYTF.

The J gene is TRBJ2-2, the V gene TRBV6-2 or TRBV6-3, with D hard to call. Germline V gives CDR1 MNHEY, CDR2 SVGEGT. The CDR3 consists of 12 residues. V lost 6 bases and J 9 bases, leaving 11 bases between the germline ends. In DNA, the CDR3 is TGTGCCAGCAGCCATCTAGGGTGGGAGCTGTTTTTT. Translated: CASSHLGWELFF.

The V and J genes are TRBV29-1 and TRBJ2-6, with D tentatively TRBD1 (5 bases). CDR1 SQVTM and CDR2 ANQGSEA come from the germline V gene. Trimming stripped 6 bases from V and 2 bases from J, with 20 bases between. This CDR3 region has 17 residues. CDR3: CSVERLQSGPGANVLTF. Written as DNA, the CDR3 is TGCAGCGTCGAAAGATTACAATCAGGGCCTGGGGCCAACGTCCTGACTTTC.

This clone has more than one count but fewer than ten. V is TRBV6-1 and J is TRBJ1-1; D not resolved. Per germline, CDR1 MNHNS and CDR2 SASEGT. V was shortened by 2 bases and J by 3 bases, with 4 bases between the two germline ends. The CDR3 is made up of 12 amino acids. CDR3 DNA: TGTGCCAGCAGTGAATTCCACACTGAAGCTTTCTTT. This encodes CASSEFHTEAFF.

The rearrangement uses TRBV18 and TRBJ1-1, with 9 nucleotides matching TRBD1. The V segment lost 2 bases and the J segment 4 bases; nucleotides outside the gene matches: 11. The germline CDR1 and CDR2 sequences are KGHSH and LQKENI. This CDR3 has 17 residues. The CDR3 here is CASSPKTTGGSGTEAFF. The CDR3 nucleotides read TGTGCCAGCTCACCAAAAACAACAGGGGGCTCGGGCACTGAAGCTTTCTTT. The whole variable domain, filled in from reference TRBV18 and TRBJ1-1, reads NAGVMQNPRHLVRRRGQEARLRCSPMKGHSHVYWYRQLPEEGLKFMVYLQKENIIDESGMPKERFSAEFPKEGPSILRIQQVVRGDSAAYFCASSPKTTGGSGTEAFFGQGTRLTVV.

This clone was detected a few times. The chain has TRBV4-3 and TRBJ2-1; 11 bases fit TRBD2. Germline CDR1 is LGHNA and CDR2 is YSLEER. J was trimmed by 4 bases and V by 4 bases; bases with no gene match: 6. This CDR3 contains 16 residues. CDR3 in amino acids: CASSPQLAGEYNEQFF. CDR3 DNA sequence: TGCGCCAGCAGCCCTCAACTAGCGGGAGAGTACAATGAGCAGTTCTTC.

This chain links TRBV6-5 with TRBJ1-2, with 7 bases matching TRBD1. The germline gives CDR1 MNHEY, CDR2 SVGAGI. This CDR3 comprises 15 residues. V was clipped by 2 bases and J by 2 bases; unmatched bases: 5. In nucleotides, the CDR3 is TGTGCCAGCAGTTACAAAGGGGGCTTAAACTATGGCTACACCTTC. Amino acids: CASSYKGGLNYGYTF.

The CDR3 DNA reads as TGTGCCAGCAGCTTATCAATCGGACAGGGGGCGCCGGGCACTGAAGCTTTCTTT. Translation: CASSLSIGQGAPGTEAFF. This chain links TRBV7-2 with TRBJ1-1; 11 nucleotides agree with TRBD1. The CDR3 sequence is 18 residues long. CDR1 and CDR2 from the germline V gene are SGHTA and FQGNSA. Trimming removed 2 bases from V and 4 bases from J; junction bases left unmatched: 12.